The T cell receptor beta chain described here comes from a study of circulating and synovial CD4+ cells in juvenile arthritis. Points from the study as a whole: Some such blood samples were as oligoclonal as synovium. T cell genome counts differed by at least an order of magnitude between CPL and CD4 samples.

Concerning this clone: What it binds is unknown.

J gave up 5 bases and V 5 bases, and 9 bases lay outside the gene matches. The CDR3 spans 16 residues. Per the germline V gene, CDR1 is SGHTA and CDR2 is FQGNSA. Patients with active juvenile idiopathic arthritis donated these samples. This table comes from immunoSEQ multiplex PCR, and its TCRdb copy is limited to in-frame clones, with some not included. Of 3,500 to 4,500 clones listed, over 70% are singletons. The chain recombines TRBV7-2 with TRBJ2-2, with TRBD1 matching 9 bases. The clonotype was recovered from a human donor with juvenile idiopathic arthritis. The sample taken for sequencing was CD4+ T cells from synovial fluid. CDR3 sequence: CASSPTRDRVTGELFF. CDR3 nucleotides: TGTGCCAGCAGCCCTACCCGGGACAGGGTAACCGGGGAGCTGTTTTTT.